The 9 T cell receptor beta chains given below trace back to one sample, sequenced in a study of identical twins. TCRdb fed the 5' RACE reads into MiXCR, producing one record per CDR3 protein. The sample consists of over 250,000 distinct CDR3 sequences, nearly 9.5% of them appearing once. The same specimen was also included in a second study, on yellow fever vaccine responses in identical twins.

Sequencing was done on a sample of CD8+ T cells sorted from blood. These TCRs come from a woman under 30 in good health.

This clonotype was detected many times. This sequence joins TRBV4-2 and TRBJ1-3; D is unresolved. The CDR3 spans 15 residues. V lost 0 bases and J 0 bases, leaving 6 bases between the germline ends. CDR1 and CDR2 (germline): LGHNA, YNFKEQ. CDR3 residues: CASSQERSSGNTIYF. The CDR3 coding sequence is TGTGCCAGCAGCCAAGAACGGTCCTCTGGAAACACCATATATTTT.

This clonotype was detected a few times. This chain connects TRBV7-2 to TRBJ2-7; D possibly corresponds to TRBD1 (6 bases). CDR1 and CDR2 (germline): SGHTA, FQGNSA. This CDR3 is 14 amino acids long. V was cut by 3 bases and J by 4 bases, with 13 bases left in between. CDR3 protein: CASSFSGTNYEQYF. The CDR3 DNA follows: TGTGCCAGCAGCTTCTCCGGGACAAATTACGAGCAGTACTTC.

A few counts support this clonotype. The chain couples TRBV7-9 to TRBJ2-7, with 7 bases matching TRBD1. The germline gives CDR1 SEHNR, CDR2 FQNEAQ (reference sequence). The ends lost 11 bases at V and 6 bases at J; junction bases unmatched: 10. The CDR3 contains 12 residues. The CDR3 nucleotides read TGTGCCGTACTGACAGGGTCTGCCGAGCAGTACTTC. It specifies CAVLTGSAEQYF.

The table lists this clonotype with many counts. V usage is TRBV10-3 and J usage is TRBJ2-7, with 14 nucleotides matching TRBD2. This CDR3 comprises 14 residues. V gave up 8 bases and J gave up 4 bases; unmatched junction bases: 4. The germline CDR1 and CDR2 sequences are ENHRY and SYGVKD. The CDR3 sequence: CAISGTSGRYEQYF. The CDR3 DNA sequence: TGTGCCATCTCCGGGACTAGCGGGAGATACGAGCAGTACTTC.

This clonotype was found a few times. The chain employs TRBV25-1 and TRBJ1-4, with TRBD1 matching over 7 bases. V lost 4 bases, J lost 7 bases, and 9 bases stayed unmatched. Germline assignment: CDR1 MGHDK and CDR2 SYGVNS. CDR3 length: 15 amino acids. For the CDR3, the DNA is TGTGCCAGCAGTGCTTCCGGGACAGATATTGAAAAACTGTTTTTT. It is translated as CASSASGTDIEKLFF.

By frequency in the sample, this clonotype is medium-sized. The chain's CDR3 is CAGTQGDTGELFF. For the CDR3, the DNA is TGTGCCGGAACACAGGGGGACACCGGGGAGCTGTTTTTT. The chain links TRBV6-1 to TRBJ2-2; 8 bases line up with TRBD1. CDR3 length equals 13 residues. J was trimmed by 3 bases and V by 11 bases; bases with no gene match: 5. Germline CDR1 and CDR2: MNHNS and SASEGT.

CDR3: CASSHARQEGPSYEQYF. The CDR3 nucleotides are TGTGCCAGCAGTCACGCTCGTCAGGAGGGCCCCTCCTACGAGCAGTACTTC. The chain is built from TRBV27 and TRBJ2-7; the D gene is possibly TRBD2 (6 bases). Germline CDR1 MNHEY, CDR2 SMNVEV (reference sequence). This CDR3 region has 17 residues. The germline V and J ends were trimmed by 5 bases and 0 bases, with 20 bases remaining between them.

A few counts support this clonotype. The chain couples TRBV27 to TRBJ2-2; D uncertain. The CDR3 runs 14 residues. V lost 4 bases to trimming and J lost 1 base, with 7 bases between them. Germline-derived CDR1 and CDR2 are MNHEY and SMNVEV (reference sequence). The CDR3 region is CASSSGLNTGELFF. The DNA for the CDR3 is TGTGCCAGCAGTTCCGGATTGAACACCGGGGAGCTGTTTTTT.

The V call is TRBV2, the J call TRBJ2-5; D possibly corresponds to TRBD2 (5 bases). CDR3 length: 11 amino acids. Trimming pared 7 bases from V and 7 bases from J, leaving 10 bases between. Germline CDR1 and CDR2: SNHLY and FYNNEI. In nucleotides, the CDR3 is TGTGCCAGCACCGACGGAGGGACCCAGTACTTC. It encodes CASTDGGTQYF.